At least ten counts were recorded for the clone carrying this T cell receptor (beta chain). Its antigen is not known. This entry is derived from a study of T cell repertoires in cytomegalovirus infection. Background on the study: Both CMV infection and a matching HLA type were indicated by public TCR beta signatures. Points from the study as a whole: It was HLA-C-restricted CMV-specific TCR beta clonotypes that dominated the response ex vivo. There were carriers of CMV plus the relevant HLA, and cumulative public TCR beta family frequency identified them.

Germline V gene lookup returns CDR1 DFQATT and CDR2 SNEGSKA (reference sequence). This CDR3 comprises 17 residues. The junction had 7 bases not matched to a gene; V was cut back by 0 bases and J by 1 base. TCRdb reanalysed the reads using MiXCR and keeps one entry per CDR3 protein. The data hold about 250,000 distinct CDR3 sequences, with under 8.5% observed a single time. Input material: PBMCs. This clonotype was sampled from a human donor in good health (CMV status not recorded). Some clones in this sample may be carry-over from other donors' samples. The gene calls are TRBV20-1 and TRBJ2-2; TRBD2 agrees at 8 bases. CDR3 nucleotide sequence: TGCAGTGCTAGAGATACGAGACGGGGGGGGAACACCGGGGAGCTGTTTTTT. Translation: CSARDTRRGGNTGELFF.